This T cell receptor beta chain was observed in a study of cytomegalovirus exposure and HLA in healthy donors. PCR primers comprised 60 Vbeta and 13 Jbeta primers. Using immunoSEQ multiplex PCR, the repertoire was profiled, and TCRdb retains in-frame clones only, with some absent. The data show around 150,000 clones, with 60% to 80% seen just once and over 12% held by the top ten. This CDR3 comprises 15 residues. The V gene's germline CDR1 is MRHNA and CDR2 SNTAGT. The germline V and J ends were trimmed by 5 bases and 1 base, with 14 bases remaining between them. Donors showed nominal health when sampled, although they likely had unrecorded immune exposures.

The sample was PBMCs. This receptor was taken from a man aged 45-65 years in good health and CMV-seropositive. This chain links TRBV6-4 with TRBJ1-1; tentative D call: TRBD1 (6 bases). DNA of the CDR3: TGTGCCAGCAGTCGGGACATTCGACAGAACACTGAAGCTTTCTTT. Translated: CASSRDIRQNTEAFF.